Included here is one TCR beta chain sequence, with context. Antigen specificity is unknown. Via MiXCR, TCRdb re-called the reads, giving one row per CDR3 protein. Of roughly 730,000 distinct CDR3 sequences in the sample, roughly a third were seen once. Germline-derived CDR1 and CDR2 are SGDLS and YYNGEE. Trimming left V 4 bases short and J 5 bases short, with 17 bases between. The CDR3 covers 15 residues. This specimen comes from a study of T cell repertoires in cytomegalovirus infection. About the research overall: CMV infection together with matching HLA type was indicated by public TCR beta signatures.

This TCR was sampled from a human donor in good health (CMV status not recorded). Some clones in this sample may be carry-over from other donors' samples. This chain joins TRBV9 and TRBJ2-3; tentative D call: TRBD2 (6 bases). The sequencing here drew on cultured PBMCs, taken from culture after CMV antigen stimulation. The CDR3 reads CASSRSGSLGDTQYF. In DNA, the CDR3 is TGTGCCAGCAGCCGTAGCGGTTCCCTGGGAGATACGCAGTATTTT.